The 10 T cell receptor beta chains below come from one sample, sequenced in a study of shared clonotypes between healthy human individuals. The repertoire was sequenced with immunoSEQ multiplex PCR; TCRdb's copy has only in-frame clones and lacks some. The table lists about 1,800,000 clones, approximately 94% of them singletons, with approximately 1% in the top ten. CD45RO-negative CD8 cells positively selected for CCR7 made up the naive population, which excluded terminally differentiated effector memory CD45RA+ cells. Sequenced material: naive CD8+ T cells sorted from blood. These receptors all stem from a man aged 18 to 30 in good health.

The V gene is TRBV27, the J gene TRBJ2-7; TRBD2 agrees at 11 bases. The trim removed 4 bases at V and 2 bases at J, leaving 4 bases unmatched. Germline V CDR1 and CDR2: MNHEY, SMNVEV (reference sequence). This CDR3 has 15 residues. The DNA for the CDR3 is TGTGCCAGCAGTTGGGGACTAGCGGTGACCTACGAGCAGTACTTC. Encoded protein: CASSWGLAVTYEQYF.

This sequence joins TRBV6-1 and TRBJ2-7; unclear D gene. CDR1 is MNHNS, CDR2 SASEGT, per germline. V was pared by 3 bases and J by 2 bases, with 8 bases between. CDR3 length equals 13 residues. CDR3 loop: CASSDTVPYEQYF. In nucleotides, the CDR3 is TGTGCCAGCAGTGACACGGTTCCCTACGAGCAGTACTTC.

The chain couples TRBV5-1 to TRBJ2-3; TRBD1 is a possible D gene (6 bases). V shed 4 bases and J shed 2 bases, with 14 bases lying between them. CDR1 and CDR2 (germline): SGHRS, YFSETQ. The CDR3 has 15 residues. The CDR3 DNA reads TGCGCCAGCAGCCCAGGAACAGGGAACACAGATACGCAGTATTTT. The encoded protein is CASSPGTGNTDTQYF.

The chain joins TRBV6-6 to TRBJ2-5; D gene uncertain. From germline, CDR1 is MNHNY and CDR2 SVGAGI (reference sequence). Between the trimmed V and J ends, which lost 6 bases and 5 bases, there was a span of 7 bases. This CDR3 has 11 amino acids. This CDR3 is CASSHGETQYF. The CDR3 nucleotides read TGTGCCAGCAGCCATGGGGAGACCCAGTACTTC.

The rearrangement links TRBV4-3 to TRBJ2-7; D unclear. V lost 0 bases to trimming and J lost 7 bases, with 16 bases between them. The CDR3 is made up of 15 amino acids. In germline, CDR1 is LGHNA, CDR2 YSLEER. The CDR3 DNA follows: TGCGCCAGCAGCCAAGAACGAGCAAGGGTAAATGAGCAGTACTTC. Protein: CASSQERARVNEQYF.

Turning to this clone: At one boundary the junction diverges from the germline segment, which might be a read error. The chain couples TRBV20-1 to TRBJ1-1, with a weak D call TRBD1 (5 bases). Germline CDR1 DFQATT, CDR2 SNEGSKA (reference sequence). This CDR3 comprises 10 residues. CDR3 DNA sequence: TGCAGTGCTATGGAAAGACAGCCGATCTTT. Amino acids: CSAMERQPIF.

This chain links TRBV27 with TRBJ2-5; 8 bases map to TRBD1. This CDR3 has 14 amino acids. Germline V lookup: CDR1 MNHEY, CDR2 SMNVEV (reference sequence). J gave up 0 bases and V 5 bases, and 2 bases lay outside the gene matches. DNA of the CDR3: TGTGCCAGCAGTGGGGACAGGTACCAAGAGACCCAGTACTTC. This encodes CASSGDRYQETQYF.

The chain employs TRBV5-8 and TRBJ2-3; no clear D gene. V lost 1 base and J 0 bases, leaving 6 bases between the germline ends. CDR3 length equals 14 residues. Germline V gene data show CDR1 as SGHTS and CDR2 as YDEGEE. CDR3: CASSLYSSTDTQYF. DNA for the CDR3: TGTGCCAGCAGCTTGTATAGTAGCACAGATACGCAGTATTTT.

This sequence joins TRBV9 and TRBJ1-1; D is possibly TRBD1 (6 bases). This CDR3 comprises 14 residues. The V gene lost 0 bases and the J gene lost 6 bases, with 12 bases spanning the gap. From germline, CDR1 is SGDLS and CDR2 YYNGEE. The CDR3 region is CASSVGDTVAEAFF. The CDR3 region has the DNA TGTGCCAGCAGCGTAGGGGACACCGTCGCTGAAGCTTTCTTT.

V is TRBV4-1 and J is TRBJ1-5; D uncertain. Germline-derived CDR1 and CDR2 are MGHRA and YSYEKL. The V and J ends lost 0 bases and 3 bases respectively, with 15 bases between them. This CDR3 is built from 17 residues. The chain's CDR3 is CASSQEPYPAANQPQHF. The CDR3 DNA is TGCGCCAGCAGCCAAGAGCCCTATCCGGCAGCCAATCAGCCCCAGCATTTT.